A selection of T cell receptor beta chains follows, all from one sample in a study of T cells expressing NK-cell markers. TCRdb reanalyzed the 5' RACE reads and collapses them to one entry per CDR3 protein, without DNA. The sample table sets out some 410,000 distinct CDR3 sequences. Material: blood T cells: a sorted CD56 or NKG2C T cell subset, CD4+ or CD8+ T cells, or bulk PBMC T cells (not recorded which). The receptor source for this set is a woman between 18 and 69 years old in good health. The CDR3 runs from the conserved cysteine through the conserved F or W. Each record gives: V gene, J gene, CDR3 protein.

>TRBV7-9|TRBJ2-3
CASSSRGGLVTDTQYF
>TRBV7-9|TRBJ2-1
CASSRTSGAVYEQFF
>TRBV11-2|TRBJ1-6
CASSLSPTGASSYNSPLHF
>TRBV20-1|TRBJ1-6
CSAVGGRSTNSPLHF
>TRBV5-1|TRBJ2-1
CASSLKYEQFF
>TRBV20-1|TRBJ1-1
CSARHPTVNTEAFF
>TRBV7-2|TRBJ1-2
CASRINYGYTF
>TRBV12-3/TRBV12-4|TRBJ2-3
CASSLMRTSTDTQYF
>TRBV5-6|TRBJ2-1
CASSLHRSEQFF
>TRBV12-3/TRBV12-4|TRBJ2-5
CASTYGTSGRGETQYF
>TRBV27|TRBJ1-2
CASSFLHQTGYTF
>TRBV18|TRBJ2-7
CASSPWDRGEQYF
>TRBV5-5|TRBJ2-1
CASSSTDYAHNEQFF
>TRBV7-2|TRBJ2-2
CASSPKGLTNTGELFF
>TRBV20-1|TRBJ2-1
CSARDVRNEQFF
>TRBV11-2|TRBJ2-7
CASSSPGQGAREQYF